The 14 T cell receptor beta chains in this list originate from one sample, sequenced in a study of T cells in Graves' hyperthyroidism and ophthalmopathy. Researchers took RNA transcripts and amplified the TCR beta CDR3 regions from them. The study used the HTBI primer set for a first-round RT-PCR of the TCR CDR3. TCRdb reprocessed the multiplex PCR reads with MiXCR, giving one entry per CDR3 protein. The table shows more than 300,000 distinct CDR3 sequences, with about 12% occurring only once. The sequencing sample was made of blood. Receptors originate from a woman between 18 and 29 years old with Graves' hyperthyroidism.

This clonotype was recorded at least ten times. The chain combines TRBV28 with TRBJ2-1; 8 bases agree with TRBD2. CDR1 is MDHEN, CDR2 SYDVKM, per germline. J was trimmed by 5 bases and V by 6 bases; bases with no gene match: 3. This CDR3 is built from 13 residues. Written as DNA, the CDR3 is TGTGCCAGCAGCCCTAGCGGGCACAATGAGCAGTTCTTC. Translated, it gives CASSPSGHNEQFF.

This clonotype was counted many times. The chain carries TRBV15 and TRBJ2-1; 8 bases line up with TRBD1. This CDR3 is built from 16 residues. The germline V gene encodes CDR1 LNHNV and CDR2 YYDKDF (reference sequence). V shed 1 base and J 3 bases; nucleotides not matched to a gene: 5. For the CDR3, the DNA is TGTGCCACCAGCAGAGGAGGACAGGGTGGCTACAATGAGCAGTTCTTC. It yields the protein CATSRGGQGGYNEQFF. Variable domain in full (rest from reference TRBV15 and TRBJ2-1): DAMVIQNPRYQVTQFGKPVTLSCSQTLNHNVMYWYQQKSSQAPKLLFHYYDKDFNNEADTPDNFQSRRPNTSFCFLDIRSPGLGDTAMYLCATSRGGQGGYNEQFFGPGTRLTVL.

This clonotype was seen more than once but under ten times. This chain links TRBV11-2 with TRBJ2-7; D perhaps matches TRBD2 (5 bases). The length of the CDR3 is 15 residues. The germline CDR1 and CDR2 sequences are SGHAT and FQNNGV. With 7 bases removed from V and 4 bases from J, the gap between germline ends came to 20 bases. The CDR3 protein is CASTSQEVRAYEQYF. The CDR3 nucleotides are TGTGCCAGCACCTCCCAGGAGGTTAGAGCTTACGAGCAGTACTTC.

This clonotype was counted ten times or more. The rearrangement uses TRBV12-3 or TRBV12-4 and TRBJ2-2; the D gene is possibly TRBD1 (5 bases). V lost 3 bases, J lost 3 bases, and 8 bases lay in between. CDR3 length: 14 amino acids. The CDR3 nucleotides are TGTGCCAGCAGTTTGGGGCTTGACACCGGGGAGCTGTTTTTT. Translated: CASSLGLDTGELFF.

Many counts were recorded for this clonotype. The gene calls are TRBV5-6 and TRBJ1-5; the D gene is possibly TRBD1 (5 bases). CDR1 is SGHDT, CDR2 YYEEEE, per germline. V dropped 0 bases and J dropped 1 base, with 8 bases sitting between them. The CDR3 consists of 15 residues. CDR3 in amino acids: CASSLVGESNQPQHF. The CDR3 DNA reads TGTGCCAGCAGCTTGGTAGGGGAGAGCAATCAGCCCCAGCATTTT.

This clonotype was seen a few times. The CDR3, as DNA: TGTGCCAGCAGCCCTCCCGGGACGGACACCGGGGAGCTGTTTTTT. Translated: CASSPPGTDTGELFF. The V and J genes are TRBV5-6 and TRBJ2-2; D assignment may be TRBD1 or TRBD2 (5 bases each). Germline CDR1 reads SGHDT; CDR2 reads YYEEEE. Trimming pared 4 bases from V and 3 bases from J, leaving 13 bases between. This CDR3 contains 15 residues.

This clonotype appeared a few times. A single base separates this from a much larger clone, so it may be a read error. This chain uses TRBV12-3 or TRBV12-4 with TRBJ1-5; a possible D gene is TRBD1 (5 bases). The CDR3 extends over 14 amino acids. CDR3 protein: CAGSRDAHNQPQHF. CDR3 coding DNA: TGTGCCGGCAGCCGGGACGCCCACAATCAGCCCCAGCATTTT.

In this sample, this clonotype turned up many times. The chain uses TRBV5-1 and TRBJ2-1; D perhaps matches TRBD1 (5 bases). Germline V gives CDR1 SGHRS, CDR2 YFSETQ. The CDR3 covers 16 residues. V dropped 4 bases and J dropped 7 bases, with 21 bases sitting between them. CDR3 nucleotides: TGCGCCAGCAGCCCTGGCACTTTAGGGGTCACAAATGAGCAGTTCTTC. Protein: CASSPGTLGVTNEQFF.

Notes on this clonotype: A read error may explain this, as a much larger clone is one base away. The V gene is TRBV20-1, the J gene TRBJ1-6, with D unresolved. CDR1 and CDR2 (germline): DFQATT, SNEGSKA (reference sequence). V was trimmed by 3 bases and J by 8 bases, leaving 14 bases between them. The CDR3 loop spans 14 amino acids. The CDR3 sequence is CSASEGRTYSPLHF. In DNA, the CDR3 is TGCAGTGCTAGTGAAGGCCGGACCTATTCACCCCTCCACTTT.

This clonotype turned up a few times. The chain combines TRBV7-8 with TRBJ2-2, with 7 bases fitting TRBD1. Germline loops: CDR1 SGHVS, CDR2 FQNEAQ. The CDR3 has 16 residues. With V trimmed by 2 bases and J by 0 bases, 3 bases remained unmatched. The CDR3 is CASSLPTGTNTGELFF. The CDR3 nucleotides read TGTGCCAGCAGCTTACCGACAGGGACGAACACCGGGGAGCTGTTTTTT.

This clonotype has just a few counts. This sequence joins TRBV27 and TRBJ1-4, with D possibly being TRBD1 (5 bases). This CDR3 has 15 amino acids. Germline assignment: CDR1 MNHEY and CDR2 SMNVEV (reference sequence). The V end lost 7 bases, the J end lost 8 bases, and 20 bases lay between the germline ends. CDR3 loop: CASTGGDYSPEKLFF. CDR3 coding DNA: TGTGCCAGCACCGGCGGGGACTATTCTCCGGAAAAACTGTTTTTT.

Regarding this clonotype: The CDR3 does not end in the conserved phenylalanine or tryptophan, so this is likely a read error. The chain employs TRBV13 and TRBJ1-1, with 12 bases matching TRBD1. The CDR3 loop spans 17 amino acids. Germline V lookup: CDR1 PRHDT, CDR2 FYEKMQ (reference sequence). The trim removed 5 bases at V and 4 bases at J, leaving 11 bases unmatched. CDR3 protein: CASSQAGTGGVGTEAFL. The CDR3 DNA is TGTGCCAGCAGCCAAGCCGGGACAGGGGGCGTCGGCACTGAAGCTTTCCTT.

This clonotype has ten or more counts. The V gene is TRBV28, the J gene TRBJ2-1, with 16 bases matching TRBD2. Germline trimming cut 6 bases from V and 9 bases from J; bases unmatched to any gene: 8. The CDR3 has 16 residues. The germline V gene encodes CDR1 MDHEN and CDR2 SYDVKM. The CDR3 coding sequence is TGTGCCAGCAGAGCCCCCGGGACTAGCGGGAGGGGTGAGCAGTTCTTC. Protein: CASRAPGTSGRGEQFF.

This clonotype was recorded many times. The gene calls are TRBV28 and TRBJ2-1; 8 bases map to TRBD2. Germline V lookup: CDR1 MDHEN, CDR2 SYDVKM. This CDR3 is built from 17 residues. V dropped 5 bases and J dropped 0; count of bases not matched to a gene: 9. CDR3 residues: CASSRPRGGSSYNEQFF. The CDR3 DNA sequence: TGTGCCAGCAGTCGACCCCGCGGGGGGAGCTCCTACAATGAGCAGTTCTTC.